This TCR beta chain emerged from a study of blood T cell repertoires in COVID-19 (TCRdb year 2020). General notes on the study: Samples from collaborators originated in the United States, Italy and Spain and spanned both the acute and convalescent phases of COVID-19. The material from the prospective study consisted of cDNA or gDNA derived from T cells, B-cell-depleted T cells, or PBMCs. The dataset comprised deeply sampled blood TCRbeta repertoires from subjects exposed to, actively infected with, or recovered from COVID-19. The repertoires were made available in a free public database intended to serve as a resource for research on the immune response to SARS-CoV-2. The samples were drawn from the first 160 participants of the ongoing ImmuneRACE study and from more than 1,000 subjects provided by 6 global collaborators. The sample metadata nearly always contained a de-identified subject ID, COVID-19 status, age in years and sex. Where HLA class I and class II types were available, the types were taken from metadata supplied by the sample provider, not from assay-based typing. Here is what the overall study found, with its caveats: The quantity of clinical and demographic metadata differed by source and by participant and was supplied without curation.

Enrolling through a virtual design, the prospective study's participants ranged in age from roughly 18 to 90 years and lived across roughly 23 United States geographic areas. In the prospective study, cohorts were assigned on the basis of participant-reported clinical history obtained from a screening survey and a study questionnaire. In the prospective study, mobile phlebotomists collected whole blood, serum and a nasopharyngeal or oropharyngeal swab from each participant. Participants in the prospective study had the option to provide additional blood draws and questionnaires over a roughly 2-month period. Before DNA extraction, prospective study blood samples were shipped either frozen or at room temperature. The V end gives up 3 bases and the J end 11 bases, leaving 11 bases in the junction not matched to a gene. Per the germline V gene, MGHRA is the CDR1 and YSYEKL is the CDR2. The CDR3 covers 17 residues, taking in both the cysteine and the phenylalanine. The entry retains the CDR3 DNA only, 51 bases that are in frame from base 1.

TCRbeta CDR3 regions were amplified from genomic DNA using the immunoSEQ Assay, a bias-controlled multiplex PCR. In the paper's pipeline: The number of nucleated cells in each sample was estimated from the amplification of reference gene primers within the assay. To quantify the absolute abundance of each unique TCRbeta CDR3 rearrangement, sequence reads were collapsed and filtered. Productive Simpson clonality was computed per sample as the square root of Simpson's diversity index over productive rearrangements. TCRdb took this table from immuneACCESS and kept in-frame rearrangements with V and J called. Such tables lack part of the clones; where checked against another copy, unresolved V genes explain under half of the gap, and the rest is unexplained. V and J calls and clone size come straight from that table; D and trimming were deduced from the DNA. This sample holds about 240,000 clones; 75% to 90% were observed only once. The ten largest account for 3% to 4% of the sample.

A word on this clone: Its specific antigen is unknown. Base-call qualities are not available, and no considerably larger clone is one nucleotide away.

The sequence derives from a woman in her thirties or forties with acute COVID-19. The chain links TRBV4-1 with TRBJ1-6; a stretch of 12 junction bases matches TRBD1. The sequenced sample was PBMCs or T cells enriched from blood (not recorded which). The CDR3 protein is CASSQPGTGGDRTPLHF. The DNA reads TGCGCCAGCAGCCAGCCCGGGACAGGGGGCGATAGAACACCCCTCCACTTT.